The clone carrying this TCR beta chain was recorded many times. Its cognate antigen is unknown. The data were taken from a study of Graves' ophthalmopathy and Graves' hyperthyroidism. The CDR3 spans 13 residues. With 6 bases clipped from V and 4 bases from J, the junction kept 5 bases outside the gene matches. The germline V gene encodes CDR1 DFQATT and CDR2 SNEGSKA (reference sequence). RNA transcripts served as template for amplifying TCR beta CDR3 sequences. Amplification began with first-round RT-PCR using HTBI primers, then second-round multiplex PCR was performed. MiXCR, applied by TCRdb to the multiplex PCR reads, yields one record per CDR3 protein. Found here are 400,000 to 450,000 distinct CDR3 sequences, around 21% of them singletons; the top ten hold more than 2.5%. General study findings and limits: Also, most clonotypes expanded in the thyroid above 0.001 frequency appeared in blood. The model predicted ophthalmopathy progression with about 70% sensitivity and under 75% specificity.

Hyperthyroidism was classified as stable if no ophthalmopathy occurred within 18 months of follow-up. PBMCs had their origin in fresh peripheral blood (around 10 ml). The TCR sequence derives from a woman aged 18-29 years with stable Graves' hyperthyroidism. The chain has TRBV20-1 and TRBJ2-7; TRBD2 agrees at 11 bases. The sequenced material came from peripheral blood. The CDR3 spells CSAPTSGTYEQYF. The CDR3 nucleotides are TGCAGTGCACCGACTAGCGGGACGTACGAGCAGTACTTC.